This T cell receptor beta chain derives from a study of cytomegalovirus exposure and HLA in healthy donors. General study findings and limits: The classifier reportedly diagnosed cytomegalovirus status with high sensitivity and specificity. As a later analysis revealed, the rate of TCR association differed by HLA locus, with DRB1 most and HLA-C fewest. In a later analysis, TCR beta V- and J-gene trimming showed a link to a missense DCLRE1C variant. In an earlier analysis, most TCR beta V segments were productive about 87% or about 30% of the time.

Germline loops: CDR1 MGHRA, CDR2 YSYEKL. CDR3 length equals 13 residues. Between the trimmed V and J ends, which lost 3 bases and 2 bases, there was a span of 7 bases. Primers for the PCR totalled 60 Vbeta and 13 Jbeta. Some clones are missing from TCRdb's copy, which holds only in-frame ones; the method was immunoSEQ multiplex PCR. Here the sample table reports 220,000 or so clones. Worth noting for this clone: Its antigen remains unidentified.

The chain carries TRBV4-1 and TRBJ1-2; no clear D gene. Sample: PBMCs. This clonotype was sampled from a girl aged 2 to 10 in good health and CMV-seropositive. The CDR3 nucleotides are TGCGCCAGCAGCCACCACACCAACTATGGCTACACCTTC. Residues: CASSHHTNYGYTF.